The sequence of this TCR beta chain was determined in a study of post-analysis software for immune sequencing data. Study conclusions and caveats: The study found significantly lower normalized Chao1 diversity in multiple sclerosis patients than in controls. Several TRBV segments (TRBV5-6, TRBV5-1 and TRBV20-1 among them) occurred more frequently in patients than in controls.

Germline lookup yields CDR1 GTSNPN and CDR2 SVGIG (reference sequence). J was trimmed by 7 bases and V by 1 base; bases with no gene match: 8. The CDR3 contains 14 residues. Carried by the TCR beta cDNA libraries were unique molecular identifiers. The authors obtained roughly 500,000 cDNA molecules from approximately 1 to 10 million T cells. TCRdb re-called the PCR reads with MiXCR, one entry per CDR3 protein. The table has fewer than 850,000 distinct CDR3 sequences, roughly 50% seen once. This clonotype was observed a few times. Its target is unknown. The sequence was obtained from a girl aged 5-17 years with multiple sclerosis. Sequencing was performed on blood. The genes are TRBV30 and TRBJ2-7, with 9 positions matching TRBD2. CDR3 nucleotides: TGTGCCTGGAGTGAGTTTAGCGGGAGATTAGAGCAGTACTTC. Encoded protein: CAWSEFSGRLEQYF.